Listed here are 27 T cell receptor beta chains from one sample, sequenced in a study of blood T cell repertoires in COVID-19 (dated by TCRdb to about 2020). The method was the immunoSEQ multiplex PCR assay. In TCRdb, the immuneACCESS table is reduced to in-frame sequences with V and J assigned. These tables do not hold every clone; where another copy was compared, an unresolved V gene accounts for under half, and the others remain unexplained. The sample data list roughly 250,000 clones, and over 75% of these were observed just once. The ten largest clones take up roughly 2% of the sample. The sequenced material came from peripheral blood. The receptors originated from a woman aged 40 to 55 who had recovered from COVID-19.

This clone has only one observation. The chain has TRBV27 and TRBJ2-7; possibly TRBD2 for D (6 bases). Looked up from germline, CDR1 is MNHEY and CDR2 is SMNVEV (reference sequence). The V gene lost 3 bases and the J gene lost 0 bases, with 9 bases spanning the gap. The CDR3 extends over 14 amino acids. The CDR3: CASSFGGASYEQYF. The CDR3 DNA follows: TGTGCCAGCAGTTTTGGAGGGGCCTCCTACGAGCAGTACTTC.

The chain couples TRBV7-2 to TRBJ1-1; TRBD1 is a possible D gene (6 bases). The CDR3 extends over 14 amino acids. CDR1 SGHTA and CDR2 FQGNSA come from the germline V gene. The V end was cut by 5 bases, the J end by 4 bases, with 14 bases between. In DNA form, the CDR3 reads TGTGCCAGCAGCGTTCTAGGGGGGGGCACTGAAGCTTTCTTT. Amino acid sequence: CASSVLGGGTEAFF.

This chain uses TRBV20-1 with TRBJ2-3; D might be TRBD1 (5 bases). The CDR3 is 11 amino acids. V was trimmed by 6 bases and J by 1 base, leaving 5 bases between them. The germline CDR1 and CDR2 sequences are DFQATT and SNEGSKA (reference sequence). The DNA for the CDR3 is TGCAGTGCACAGGGCACAGATACGCAGTATTTT. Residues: CSAQGTDTQYF.

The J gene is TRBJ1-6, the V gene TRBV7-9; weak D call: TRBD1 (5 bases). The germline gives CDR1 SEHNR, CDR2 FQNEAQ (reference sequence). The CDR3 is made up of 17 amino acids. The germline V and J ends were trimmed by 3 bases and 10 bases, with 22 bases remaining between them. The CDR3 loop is CASSFTGGTSGGSPLHF. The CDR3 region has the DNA TGTGCCAGCAGCTTCACGGGGGGGACGAGTGGTGGGTCACCCCTCCACTTT.

Written as DNA, the CDR3 is TGTGCCAGCAGTGCCGGAGGGGGCCTCGGGGTCCGGGGGCAGTTCTTC. Its translation is CASSAGGGLGVRGQFF. This rearrangement joins TRBV25-1 to TRBJ2-1, with D possibly matching TRBD1 (7 bases). Trimming left V 4 bases short and J 12 bases short, with 25 bases between. The CDR3 runs 16 residues. The germline V gene encodes CDR1 MGHDK and CDR2 SYGVNS.

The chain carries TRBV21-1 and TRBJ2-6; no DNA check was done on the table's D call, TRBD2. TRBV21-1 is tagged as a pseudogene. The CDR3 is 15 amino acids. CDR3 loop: CASSRRHGRDNVLTF. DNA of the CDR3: TGTGCCAGCAGCCGAAGACACGGGAGAGACAACGTCCTGACTTTC.

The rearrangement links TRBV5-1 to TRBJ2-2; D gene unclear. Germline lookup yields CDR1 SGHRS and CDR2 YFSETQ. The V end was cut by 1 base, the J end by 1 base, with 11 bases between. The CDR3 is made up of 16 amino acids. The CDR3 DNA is TGCGCCAGCAGCTTGTTGGCCAGTGAGAACACCGGGGAGCTGTTTTTT. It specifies CASSLLASENTGELFF.

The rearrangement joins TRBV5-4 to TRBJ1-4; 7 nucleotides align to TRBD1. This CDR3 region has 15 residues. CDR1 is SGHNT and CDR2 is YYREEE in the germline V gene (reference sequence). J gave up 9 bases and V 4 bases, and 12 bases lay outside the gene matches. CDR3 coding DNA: TGTGCCAGCAGCGCAGGACAGGACCTGGATAAAAAACTGTTTTTT. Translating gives CASSAGQDLDKKLFF.

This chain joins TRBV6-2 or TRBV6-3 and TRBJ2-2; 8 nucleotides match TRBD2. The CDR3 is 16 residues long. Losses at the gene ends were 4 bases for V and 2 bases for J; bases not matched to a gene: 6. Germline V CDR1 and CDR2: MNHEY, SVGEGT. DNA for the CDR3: TGTGCCAGCAGTTTTGGACGGGGGGGAAACACCGGGGAGCTGTTTTTT. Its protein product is CASSFGRGGNTGELFF.

The CDR3 loop reads CASSAVTGTRDSPLHF. CDR3 DNA sequence: TGTGCCAGCAGCGCGGTTACCGGGACTCGCGATTCACCCCTCCACTTT. V usage is TRBV9 and J usage is TRBJ1-6, with a tentative D call TRBD1 (5 bases). Germline V gives CDR1 SGDLS, CDR2 YYNGEE. Trimming stripped 3 bases from V and 8 bases from J, with 18 bases between. This CDR3 spans 16 amino acids.

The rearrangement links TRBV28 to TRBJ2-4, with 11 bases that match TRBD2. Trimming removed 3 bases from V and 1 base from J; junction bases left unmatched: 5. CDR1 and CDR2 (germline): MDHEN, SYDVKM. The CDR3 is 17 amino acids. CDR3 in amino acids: CASSLTSGNLAKNIQYF. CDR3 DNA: TGTGCCAGCAGTTTGACTAGCGGGAATCTGGCCAAAAACATTCAGTACTTC. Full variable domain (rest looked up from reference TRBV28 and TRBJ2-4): DVKVTQSSRYLVKRTGEKVFLECVQDMDHENMFWYRQDPGLGLRLIYFSYDVKMKEKGDIPEGYSVSREKKERFSLILESASTNQTSMYLCASSLTSGNLAKNIQYFGAGTRLSVL.

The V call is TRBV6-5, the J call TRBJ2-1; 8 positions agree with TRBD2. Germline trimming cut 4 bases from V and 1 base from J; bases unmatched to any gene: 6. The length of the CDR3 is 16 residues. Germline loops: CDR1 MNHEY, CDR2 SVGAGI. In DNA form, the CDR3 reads TGTGCCAGCAGTTTCGGGGGGGCCGTGTCCTACAATGAGCAGTTCTTC. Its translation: CASSFGGAVSYNEQFF.

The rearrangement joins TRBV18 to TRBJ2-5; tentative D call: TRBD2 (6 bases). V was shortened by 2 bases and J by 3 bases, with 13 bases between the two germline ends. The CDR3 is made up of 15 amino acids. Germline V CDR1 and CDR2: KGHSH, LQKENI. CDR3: CASSPSGTPKETQYF. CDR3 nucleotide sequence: TGTGCCAGCTCACCATCCGGGACTCCGAAAGAGACCCAGTACTTC.

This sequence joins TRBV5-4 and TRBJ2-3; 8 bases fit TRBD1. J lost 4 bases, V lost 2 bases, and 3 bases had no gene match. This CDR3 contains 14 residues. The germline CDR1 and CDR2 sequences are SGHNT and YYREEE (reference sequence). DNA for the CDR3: TGTGCCAGCAGCTTTAACAGGGGGTCAGATACGCAGTATTTT. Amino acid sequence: CASSFNRGSDTQYF.

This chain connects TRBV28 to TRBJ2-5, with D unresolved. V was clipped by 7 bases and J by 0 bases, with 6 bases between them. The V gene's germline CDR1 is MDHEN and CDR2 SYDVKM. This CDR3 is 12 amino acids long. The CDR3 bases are TGTGCCAGCAATCTATACCAAGAGACCCAGTACTTC. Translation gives CASNLYQETQYF.

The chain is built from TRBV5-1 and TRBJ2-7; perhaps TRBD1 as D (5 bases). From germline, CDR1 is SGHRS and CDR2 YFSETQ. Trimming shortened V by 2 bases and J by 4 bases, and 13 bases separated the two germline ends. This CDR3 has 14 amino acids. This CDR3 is CASSFDSGHYEQYF. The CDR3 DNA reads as TGCGCCAGCAGCTTCGATTCAGGGCATTACGAGCAGTACTTC.

The CDR3 loop is CASSKDRGDEQFF. CDR3 coding DNA: TGTGCCAGCAGCAAGGACAGGGGCGATGAGCAGTTCTTC. The chain joins TRBV5-6 to TRBJ2-1, with 9 positions matching TRBD1. The CDR3 totals 13 residues. With 4 bases clipped from V and 8 bases from J, the junction kept 4 bases outside the gene matches. Germline V gene lookup returns CDR1 SGHDT and CDR2 YYEEEE.

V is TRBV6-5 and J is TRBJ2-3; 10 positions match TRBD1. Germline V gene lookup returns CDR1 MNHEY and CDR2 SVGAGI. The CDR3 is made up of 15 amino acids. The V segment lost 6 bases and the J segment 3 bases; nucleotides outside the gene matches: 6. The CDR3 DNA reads TGTGCCAGCAGAACACCGGGACAGGGGACAGATACGCAGTATTTT. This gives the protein CASRTPGQGTDTQYF.

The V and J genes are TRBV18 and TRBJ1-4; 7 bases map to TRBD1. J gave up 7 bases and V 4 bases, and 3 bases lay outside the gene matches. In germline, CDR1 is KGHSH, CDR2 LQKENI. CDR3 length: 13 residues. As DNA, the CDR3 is TGTGCCAGCTCACTAGACAGGGCTGAAAAACTGTTTTTT. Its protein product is CASSLDRAEKLFF. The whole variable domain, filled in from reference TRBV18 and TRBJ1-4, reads NAGVMQNPRHLVRRRGQEARLRCSPMKGHSHVYWYRQLPEEGLKFMVYLQKENIIDESGMPKERFSAEFPKEGPSILRIQQVVRGDSAAYFCASSLDRAEKLFFGSGTQLSVL.

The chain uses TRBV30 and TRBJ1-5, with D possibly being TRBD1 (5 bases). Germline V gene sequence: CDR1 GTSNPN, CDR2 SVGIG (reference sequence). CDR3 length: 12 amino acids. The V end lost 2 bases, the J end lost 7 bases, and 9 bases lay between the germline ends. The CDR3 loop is CAWSQGGQPQHF. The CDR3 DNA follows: TGTGCCTGGAGTCAGGGAGGCCAGCCCCAGCATTTT.

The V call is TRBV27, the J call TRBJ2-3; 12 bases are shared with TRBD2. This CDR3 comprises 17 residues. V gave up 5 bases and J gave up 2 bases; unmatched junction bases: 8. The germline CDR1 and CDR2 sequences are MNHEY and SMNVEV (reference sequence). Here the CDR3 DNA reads TGTGCCAGCAGTCCTCTAGCGGGGGGGTATAACACAGATACGCAGTATTTT. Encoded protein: CASSPLAGGYNTDTQYF.

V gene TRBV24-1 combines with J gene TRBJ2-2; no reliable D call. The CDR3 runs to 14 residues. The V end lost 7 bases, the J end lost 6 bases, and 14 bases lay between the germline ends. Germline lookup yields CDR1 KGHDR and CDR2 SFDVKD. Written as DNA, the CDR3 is TGTGCCACCAGCGGCTTAGAGGCGGCCGGGGAGCTGTTTTTT. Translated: CATSGLEAAGELFF.

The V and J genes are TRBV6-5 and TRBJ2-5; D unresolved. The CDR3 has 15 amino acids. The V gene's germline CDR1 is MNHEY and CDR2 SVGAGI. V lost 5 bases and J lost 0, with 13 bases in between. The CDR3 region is CASSRSRNYQETQYF. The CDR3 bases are TGTGCCAGCAGTCGTTCTAGAAACTACCAAGAGACCCAGTACTTC.

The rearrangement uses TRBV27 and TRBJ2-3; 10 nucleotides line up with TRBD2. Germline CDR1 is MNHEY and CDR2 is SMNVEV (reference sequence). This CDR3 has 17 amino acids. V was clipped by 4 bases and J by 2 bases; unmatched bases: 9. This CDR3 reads CASSWVAGGLSTDTQYF. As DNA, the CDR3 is TGTGCCAGCAGTTGGGTAGCGGGGGGCCTCTCCACAGATACGCAGTATTTT.

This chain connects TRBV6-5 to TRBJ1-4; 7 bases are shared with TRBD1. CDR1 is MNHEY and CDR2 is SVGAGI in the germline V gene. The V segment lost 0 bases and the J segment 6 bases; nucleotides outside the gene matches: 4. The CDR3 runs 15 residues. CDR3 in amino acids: CASSYSRQGDEKLFF. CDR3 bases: TGTGCCAGCAGTTACTCGAGGCAGGGGGATGAAAAACTGTTTTTT.

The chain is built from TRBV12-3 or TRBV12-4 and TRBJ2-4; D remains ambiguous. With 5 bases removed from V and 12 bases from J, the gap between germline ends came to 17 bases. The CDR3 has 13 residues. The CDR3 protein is CASSPSSISGQYF. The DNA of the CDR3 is TGTGCCAGCAGTCCGTCATCCATCTCGGGTCAGTACTTC.

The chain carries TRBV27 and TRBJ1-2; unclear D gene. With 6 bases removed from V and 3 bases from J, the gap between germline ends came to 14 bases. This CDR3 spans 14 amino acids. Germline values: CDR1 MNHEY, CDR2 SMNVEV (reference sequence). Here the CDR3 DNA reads TGTGCCAGCAGCCGTTATACCGGGGACTATGGCTACACCTTC. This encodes CASSRYTGDYGYTF.